Listed below are T cell receptor beta chains from one sample, sequenced in a study of OX40 agonist ivuxolimab in advanced cancers. TCRdb's copy holds only in-frame clones and misses some; the assay was immunoSEQ multiplex PCR. The table includes about 94,000 clones, around nine tenths detected once. The sample was CD4+ or CD8+ T cells sorted from blood, taken in a trial of the OX40 agonist ivuxolimab. These receptors all come from an adult with an advanced solid tumor such as melanoma, head and neck, liver or kidney cancer. Both conserved end residues are part of each CDR3. Fields, in order: D gene, V gene, J gene, CDR3 protein, CDR3 DNA. D genes are given only for firm matches.

TRBD1	TRBV10-1	TRBJ2-7	CASRGQGDEQYF	TGCGCCAGCAGGGGACAGGGAGACGAGCAGTACTTC
TRBD1	TRBV5-4	TRBJ1-1	CASARDRGNVEAFF	TGTGCCAGCGCCCGGGACAGGGGTAATGTTGAAGCTTTCTTT
.	TRBV6-1	TRBJ2-7	CASSDNPPLYEQYF	TGTGCCAGCAGTGACAACCCACCGCTCTACGAGCAGTACTTC
.	TRBV19	TRBJ1-5	CASRSPGEGQPQHF	TGTGCCAGTAGATCTCCAGGGGAGGGACAGCCCCAGCATTTT
TRBD2	TRBV7-9	TRBJ2-5	CASSWTGTSGQETQYF	TGTGCCAGCAGTTGGACCGGGACTAGCGGCCAAGAGACCCAGTACTTC
.	TRBV11-2	TRBJ1-4	CASSLDPGGNVLEKLFF	TGTGCCAGCAGCTTAGACCCGGGGGGAAACGTTCTTGAAAAACTGTTTTTT
TRBD1	TRBV9	TRBJ1-6	CASSVGPGTGANSPLHF	TGTGCCAGCAGCGTAGGTCCGGGGACAGGAGCGAATTCACCCCTCCACTTT
TRBD1	TRBV10-2	TRBJ1-1	CASGRGDNTEAFF	TGCGCCAGCGGCAGGGGGGACAACACTGAAGCTTTCTTT
TRBD1	TRBV4-2	TRBJ1-5	CASSPGTGGDQPQHF	TGTGCCAGCAGTCCGGGGACAGGGGGGGATCAGCCCCAGCATTTT
.	TRBV2	TRBJ2-7	CASRGGSYEQYF	TGTGCCAGCAGAGGGGGGTCCTACGAGCAGTACTTC
.	TRBV7-8	TRBJ2-1	CASSSPGAEPSYNEQFF	TGTGCCAGCAGCTCCCCCGGTGCAGAACCTTCCTACAATGAGCAGTTCTTC
.	TRBV18	TRBJ2-7	CASSPQGVDYEQYF	TGTGCCAGCTCACCACAGGGGGTAGACTACGAGCAGTACTTC
TRBD1	TRBV9	TRBJ2-7	CASSDPRDRVSHEQYF	TGTGCCAGCAGCGACCCCCGGGACAGGGTGTCCCACGAGCAGTACTTC
TRBD1	TRBV11-3	TRBJ1-1	CASSSGTGSTEAFF	TGTGCCAGCAGCTCTGGGACAGGAAGCACTGAAGCTTTCTTT
.	TRBV5-1	TRBJ2-1	CASSLGASGLDEQFF	TGCGCCAGCAGCTTGGGAGCGTCAGGGCTGGATGAGCAGTTCTTC
TRBD2	TRBV5-1	TRBJ2-3	CASSLLTSGVTDTQYF	TGCGCCAGCAGCTTGTTGACTAGCGGGGTTACAGATACGCAGTATTTT